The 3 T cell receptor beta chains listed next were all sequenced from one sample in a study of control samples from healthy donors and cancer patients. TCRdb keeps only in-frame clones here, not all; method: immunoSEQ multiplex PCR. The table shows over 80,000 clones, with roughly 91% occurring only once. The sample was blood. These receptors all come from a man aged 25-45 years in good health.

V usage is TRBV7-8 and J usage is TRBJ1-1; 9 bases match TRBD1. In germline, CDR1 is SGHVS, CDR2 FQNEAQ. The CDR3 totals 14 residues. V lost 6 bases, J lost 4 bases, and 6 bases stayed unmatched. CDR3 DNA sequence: TGTGCCAGCAGTATACAGGGGGCGCCCACTGAAGCTTTCTTT. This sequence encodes CASSIQGAPTEAFF.

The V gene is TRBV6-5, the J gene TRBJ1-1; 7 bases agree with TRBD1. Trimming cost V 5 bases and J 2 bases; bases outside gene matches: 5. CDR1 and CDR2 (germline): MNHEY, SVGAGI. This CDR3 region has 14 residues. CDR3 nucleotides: TGTGCCAGCAGTACACAGGGGCCTAACACTGAAGCTTTCTTT. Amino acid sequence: CASSTQGPNTEAFF.

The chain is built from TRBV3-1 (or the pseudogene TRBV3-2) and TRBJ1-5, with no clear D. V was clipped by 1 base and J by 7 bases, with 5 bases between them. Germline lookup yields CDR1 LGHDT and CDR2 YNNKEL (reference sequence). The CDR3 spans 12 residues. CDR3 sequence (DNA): TGTGCCAGCAGCCAAGGTGGCCAGCCCCAGCATTTT. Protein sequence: CASSQGGQPQHF.